The clone carrying this TCR beta chain was recorded many times. This sample stems from a study of identical twins. MiXCR, run by TCRdb on the 5' RACE reads, gives a single entry per CDR3 protein. The table lists about 260,000 distinct CDR3 sequences, approximately 7% of them singletons, with roughly 3.4% in the top ten. Healthy Caucasians were all of the donors. CDR1 is MNHNS and CDR2 is SASEGT in the germline V gene. Unmatched junction bases numbered 4, after V lost 7 bases and J lost 1 base. The CDR3 has 14 residues. The sample was also linked to a second study, of yellow fever vaccine responses in identical twins.

V and J are TRBV6-1 and TRBJ1-5; the match to TRBD1 covers 7 bases. The source material was memory (CD45RO+) T cells sorted from blood. The origin of this receptor is a woman between 18 and 29 years old in good health. The CDR3 DNA follows: TGTGCCAGCAACCCGACAGGGAGCAATCAGCCCCAGCATTTT. Translating it yields CASNPTGSNQPQHF.